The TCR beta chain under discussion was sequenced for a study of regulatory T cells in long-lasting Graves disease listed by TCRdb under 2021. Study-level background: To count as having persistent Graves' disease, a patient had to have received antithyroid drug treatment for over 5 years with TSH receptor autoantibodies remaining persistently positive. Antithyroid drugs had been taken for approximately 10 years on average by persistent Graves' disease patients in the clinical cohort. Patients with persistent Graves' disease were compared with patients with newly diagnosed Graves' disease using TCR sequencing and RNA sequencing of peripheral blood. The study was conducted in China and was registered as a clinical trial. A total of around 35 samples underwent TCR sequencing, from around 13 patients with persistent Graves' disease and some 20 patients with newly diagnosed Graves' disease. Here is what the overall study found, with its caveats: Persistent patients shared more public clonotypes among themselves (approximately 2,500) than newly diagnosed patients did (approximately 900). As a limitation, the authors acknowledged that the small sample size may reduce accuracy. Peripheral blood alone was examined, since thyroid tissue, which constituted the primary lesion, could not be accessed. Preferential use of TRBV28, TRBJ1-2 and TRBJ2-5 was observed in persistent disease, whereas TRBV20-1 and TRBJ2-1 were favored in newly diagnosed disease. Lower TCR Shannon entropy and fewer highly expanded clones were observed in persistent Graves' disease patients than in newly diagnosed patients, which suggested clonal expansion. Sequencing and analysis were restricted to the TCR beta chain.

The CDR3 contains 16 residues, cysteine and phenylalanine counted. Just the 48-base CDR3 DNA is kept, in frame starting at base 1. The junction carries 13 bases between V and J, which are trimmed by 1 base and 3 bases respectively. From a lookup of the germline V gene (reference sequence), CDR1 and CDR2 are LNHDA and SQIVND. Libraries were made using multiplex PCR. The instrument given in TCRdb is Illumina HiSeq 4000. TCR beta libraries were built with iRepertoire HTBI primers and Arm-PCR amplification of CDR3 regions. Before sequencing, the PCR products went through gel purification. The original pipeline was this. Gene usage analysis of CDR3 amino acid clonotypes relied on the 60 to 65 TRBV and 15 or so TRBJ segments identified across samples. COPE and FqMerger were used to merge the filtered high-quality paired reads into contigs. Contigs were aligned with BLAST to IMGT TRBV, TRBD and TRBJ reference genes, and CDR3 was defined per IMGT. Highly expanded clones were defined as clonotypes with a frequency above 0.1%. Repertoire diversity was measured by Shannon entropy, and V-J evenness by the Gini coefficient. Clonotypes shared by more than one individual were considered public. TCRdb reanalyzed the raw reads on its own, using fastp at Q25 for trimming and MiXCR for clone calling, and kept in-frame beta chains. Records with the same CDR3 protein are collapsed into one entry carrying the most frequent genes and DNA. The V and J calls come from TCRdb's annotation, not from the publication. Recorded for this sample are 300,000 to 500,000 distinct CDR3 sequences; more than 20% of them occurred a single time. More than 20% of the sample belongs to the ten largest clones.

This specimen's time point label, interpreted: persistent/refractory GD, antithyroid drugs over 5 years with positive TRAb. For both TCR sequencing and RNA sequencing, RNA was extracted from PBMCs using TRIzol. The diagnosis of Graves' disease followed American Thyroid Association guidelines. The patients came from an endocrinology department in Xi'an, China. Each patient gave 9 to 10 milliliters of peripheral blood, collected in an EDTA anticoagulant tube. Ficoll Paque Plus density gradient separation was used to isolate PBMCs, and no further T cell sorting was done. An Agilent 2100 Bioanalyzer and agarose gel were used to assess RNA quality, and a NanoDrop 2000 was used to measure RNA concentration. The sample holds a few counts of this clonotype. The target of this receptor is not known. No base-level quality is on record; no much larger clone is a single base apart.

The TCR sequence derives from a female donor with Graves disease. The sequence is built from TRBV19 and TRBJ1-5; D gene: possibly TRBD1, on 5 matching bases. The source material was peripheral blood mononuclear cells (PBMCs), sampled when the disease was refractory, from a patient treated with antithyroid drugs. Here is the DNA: TGTGCCAGTAGTATAGTAGGTTTGGGGGACAATCAGCCCCAGCATTTT. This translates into CASSIVGLGDNQPQHF.